This record looks at one T cell receptor (beta chain) sequence and its context. Its antigen remains unidentified. The sample originates from a study of radiotherapy plus CTLA-4 blockade in lung cancer. As for the study in general: Under 20% of patients responded objectively, and roughly 30% achieved disease control.

Study-wide results and limits: The best prediction of response reportedly came from early blood T cell clone dynamics, with interferon-beta. TCR clones of tumor origin grew in blood after radiotherapy plus ipilimumab.

Only in-frame clones appear in the TCRdb table, and some are missing; sequencing was by immunoSEQ multiplex PCR. The repertoire holds more than 40,000 clones, with around 69% as singletons. People whose metastatic non-small-cell lung cancer was chemo-refractory got focal radiation along with CTLA-4 blockade by ipilimumab. This CDR3 is 14 amino acids long. Per the germline V gene, CDR1 is MDHEN and CDR2 is SYDVKM. The V end was cut by 6 bases, the J end by 0 bases, with 8 bases between. The chain uses TRBV28 and TRBJ2-2, with D unresolved. This sample comprised peripheral blood, obtained from a patient treated with radiotherapy plus ipilimumab. The TCR comes from a human donor with non-small cell lung cancer who had stable disease on radiotherapy plus ipilimumab. The CDR3 loop is CASRDGPNTGELFF. The CDR3, as DNA: TGTGCCAGCAGGGACGGACCGAACACCGGGGAGCTGTTTTTT.